This T cell receptor (beta chain) comes out of a study of post-analysis software for immune sequencing data. Sequencing libraries made from TCR beta cDNA carried unique molecular identifiers. Each CDR3 protein is one row after TCRdb ran MiXCR on the PCR reads. The repertoire includes about 820,000 distinct CDR3 sequences, roughly 58% of them detected once, and under 6% sits in the top ten. V dropped 1 base and J dropped 4; count of bases not matched to a gene: 4. CDR3 length equals 15 residues. Germline V gene data show CDR1 as LNHNV and CDR2 as YYDKDF (reference sequence). Findings and limits, study-wide: There were five or six TRBV segments more frequent in patients than controls, and TRBV5-6, TRBV5-1 and TRBV20-1 were among them.

This clonotype has a handful of counts. Its matching antigen is unknown. This chain connects TRBV15 to TRBJ2-3; the match to TRBD2 covers 8 bases. This receptor was identified in a girl between 5 and 17 years old with multiple sclerosis. Sequencing was done on a sample of blood. The CDR3, as DNA: TGTGCCACCAGCAGAGGTAGCGGGACGCCAGATACGCAGTATTTT. This translates into CATSRGSGTPDTQYF.